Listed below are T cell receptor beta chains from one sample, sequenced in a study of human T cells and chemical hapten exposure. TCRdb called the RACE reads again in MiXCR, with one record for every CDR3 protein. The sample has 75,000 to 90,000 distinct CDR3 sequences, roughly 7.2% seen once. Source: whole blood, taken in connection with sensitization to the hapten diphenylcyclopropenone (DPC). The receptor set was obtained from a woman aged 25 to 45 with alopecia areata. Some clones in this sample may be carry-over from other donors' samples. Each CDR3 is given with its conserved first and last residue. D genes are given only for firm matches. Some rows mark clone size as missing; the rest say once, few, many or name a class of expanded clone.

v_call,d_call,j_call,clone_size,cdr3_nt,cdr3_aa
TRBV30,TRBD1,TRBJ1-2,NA,TGTGCCTGGAGTATTGCCCCAGGGGGTGGTTATGGCTACACCTTC,CAWSIAPGGGYGYTF
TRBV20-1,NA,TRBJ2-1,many,TGCAGTGCTTGGGACAATGAGCAGTTCTTC,CSAWDNEQFF
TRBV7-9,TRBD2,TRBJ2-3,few,TGTGCCAGCAGCCCCCGAGGGCGGGGGGGAACAGATACGCAGTATTTT,CASSPRGRGGTDTQYF
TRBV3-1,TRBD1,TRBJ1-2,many,TGTGCCAGCAGGCTTACAGGGGAATCCTATGGCTACACCTTC,CASRLTGESYGYTF
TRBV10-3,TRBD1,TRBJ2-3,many,TGTGCCATCAGTCCGACCGGGACAGGACTTAGGGATACGCAGTATTTT,CAISPTGTGLRDTQYF
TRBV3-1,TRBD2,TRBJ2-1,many,TGTGCCAGCAGCCAGTTAGCGGGGGGGCTGAGTGAGCAGTTCTTC,CASSQLAGGLSEQFF
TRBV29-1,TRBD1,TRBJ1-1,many,TGCAGCGTCGAGACAGGGCGGACTGAAGCTTTCTTT,CSVETGRTEAFF
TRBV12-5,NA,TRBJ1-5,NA,TGTGCTAGTGGTCCCAGGGATGATCAGCCCCAGCATTTT,CASGPRDDQPQHF
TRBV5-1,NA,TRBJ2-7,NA,TGCGCCAGCAGCCTATACTCCAACTCCTACGAGCAGTACTTC,CASSLYSNSYEQYF
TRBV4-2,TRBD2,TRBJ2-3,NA,TGTGCCAGCAGCCAAGTCCAGCGGGGGGGTGCTGATACGCAGTATTTT,CASSQVQRGGADTQYF
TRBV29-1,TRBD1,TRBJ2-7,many,TGCAGCGTTGGGACAGGGATCTACGAGCAGTACTTC,CSVGTGIYEQYF
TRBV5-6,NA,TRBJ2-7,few,TGTGCCAGCAGCTTGGGGGGAGTGGTTGCCGAGCAGTACTTC,CASSLGGVVAEQYF
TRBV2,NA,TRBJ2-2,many,TGTGCCAGCAGTGAAGCGCGGCAGGGGCGCGCCCCCGGGGAGCTGTTTTTT,CASSEARQGRAPGELFF
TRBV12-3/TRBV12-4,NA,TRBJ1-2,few,TGTGCCAGCAGCTTAGGGGCCGCGCGCGGCTACACCTTC,CASSLGAARGYTF
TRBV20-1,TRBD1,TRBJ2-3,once,TGCAGTGCTCCCCTCAGGCCAGGGGGCCAGCTGGGCCCAGATACGCAGTATTTT,CSAPLRPGGQLGPDTQYF
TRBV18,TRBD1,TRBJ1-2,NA,TGTGCCAGCTCGCCGGGACAGGGAGTCGATGGCTACACCTTC,CASSPGQGVDGYTF
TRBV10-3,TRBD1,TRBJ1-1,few,TGTGCCATCAGCCGGGACAGGCCGAACACTGAAGCTTTCTTT,CAISRDRPNTEAFF
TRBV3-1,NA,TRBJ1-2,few,TGTGCCAGCAGCCGAGCGACGGGCAGAAACTATGGCTACACCTTC,CASSRATGRNYGYTF
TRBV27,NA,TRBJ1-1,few,TGTGCCAGCAGTCCGGGAGGGGTGAACACTGAAGCTTTCTTT,CASSPGGVNTEAFF
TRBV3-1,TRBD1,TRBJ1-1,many,TGTGCCAGCAGCCAGGGACAGGCCGACACTGAAGCTTTCTTT,CASSQGQADTEAFF
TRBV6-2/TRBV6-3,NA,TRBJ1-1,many,TGTGCCAGCAGTCTTCAGCTGAACACTGAAGCTTTCTTT,CASSLQLNTEAFF
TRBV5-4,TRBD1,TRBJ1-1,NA,TGTGCCAGCAGCCTGGGACAGGGTCGGGAGAACACTGAAGCTTTCTTT,CASSLGQGRENTEAFF
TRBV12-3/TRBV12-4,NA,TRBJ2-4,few,TGTGCCAGCAGCCCAGGGAAAAAGGCCAAAAACATTCAGTACTTC,CASSPGKKAKNIQYF
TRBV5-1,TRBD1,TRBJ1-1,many,TGCGCCAGCAGCTGGGGACAGACGAACACTGAAGCTTTCTTT,CASSWGQTNTEAFF
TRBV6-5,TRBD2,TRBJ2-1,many,TGTGCCAGCAGTTACTCGACCTTTACTAGCGGGGGAAGTTTCTTCTTC,CASSYSTFTSGGSFFF
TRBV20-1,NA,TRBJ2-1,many,TGCAGTGCTACTGAAACAGGGTTTCGCTCCTACAATGAGCAGTTCTTC,CSATETGFRSYNEQFF
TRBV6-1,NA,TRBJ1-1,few,TGTGCCAGCAGTGTTTCAGGACCTACCGAAGCTTTCTTT,CASSVSGPTEAFF